Listed here are 17 T cell receptor beta chains from one sample, sequenced in a study of T cells in Graves' hyperthyroidism and ophthalmopathy. Using RNA transcripts as the source, TCR beta CDR3 regions were amplified. Researchers ran a first-round RT-PCR on the TCR CDR3 using the HTBI primer set. TCRdb reprocessed the multiplex PCR reads via MiXCR and lists one record per CDR3 protein. The sample yields over 350,000 distinct CDR3 sequences, around an eighth seen once. The specimen sequenced was blood. These receptors came from a man aged 50 to 59 with Graves' ophthalmopathy.

V usage is TRBV20-1 and J usage is TRBJ2-3; 10 bases are a match to TRBD2. CDR1 is DFQATT and CDR2 is SNEGSKA in the germline V gene (reference sequence). Germline trimming cut 3 bases from V and 1 base from J; bases unmatched to any gene: 4. The CDR3 has 15 amino acids. The CDR3 protein is CSASLAGVGTDTQYF. CDR3 DNA: TGCAGTGCTAGTCTAGCGGGAGTGGGCACAGATACGCAGTATTTT.

The rearrangement uses TRBV19 and TRBJ2-2; 7 bases match TRBD1. The CDR3 extends over 14 amino acids. V was pared by 4 bases and J by 6 bases, with 5 bases of the junction left unmatched. Germline-derived CDR1 and CDR2 are LNHDA and SQIVND (reference sequence). The CDR3 coding sequence is TGTGCCAGTAGTACCCCAGGGGGAGCCGGGGAGCTGTTTTTT. Amino acid sequence: CASSTPGGAGELFF.

This clonotype has more than one count but fewer than ten. J is TRBJ2-2 and V is TRBV13, with a tentative D call TRBD2 (6 bases). From germline, CDR1 is PRHDT and CDR2 FYEKMQ (reference sequence). The length of the CDR3 is 15 residues. V dropped 5 bases and J dropped 2 bases, with 12 bases sitting between them. CDR3 residues: CASSPGLRNTGELFF. The CDR3 DNA sequence: TGTGCCAGCAGCCCGGGACTCAGAAACACCGGGGAGCTGTTTTTT.

In this sample, this clonotype turned up many times. The V gene is TRBV28, the J gene TRBJ2-2; maybe TRBD1 (5 bases). This CDR3 contains 14 residues. CDR1 is MDHEN, CDR2 SYDVKM, per germline. Trimming removed 2 bases at V and 4 bases at J, with 8 bases between. In nucleotides, the CDR3 is TGTGCCAGCAGTTTAAGGGGCCCCACCGGGGAGCTGTTTTTT. Translating it yields CASSLRGPTGELFF.

This clonotype came up a few times. V usage is TRBV18 and J usage is TRBJ2-1, with a weak D call TRBD1 (6 bases). The CDR3 runs 15 residues. CDR1 is KGHSH and CDR2 is LQKENI in the germline V gene. V lost 2 bases, J lost 5 bases, and 13 bases lay in between. The chain's CDR3 is CASSPYGQGNNEQFF. CDR3 bases: TGTGCCAGCTCACCATATGGGCAGGGGAACAATGAGCAGTTCTTC.

The V gene is TRBV9, the J gene TRBJ2-3, with D perhaps matching TRBD2 (6 bases). V lost 0 bases and J 2 bases, leaving 10 bases between the germline ends. This CDR3 contains 15 residues. CDR1 is SGDLS, CDR2 YYNGEE, per germline. The CDR3 sequence: CASSVVADATDTQYF. The CDR3 region has the DNA TGTGCCAGCAGCGTAGTAGCGGATGCCACAGATACGCAGTATTTT.

This clonotype was seen at least ten times. This chain links TRBV12-3 or TRBV12-4 with TRBJ2-7; the D is unclear. This CDR3 region has 12 residues. Trimming took off 2 bases at V and 2 bases at J, with 4 bases between the two ends. The CDR3 loop is CASSLWAYEQYF. In nucleotides, the CDR3 is TGTGCCAGCAGTTTATGGGCCTACGAGCAGTACTTC.

This clonotype was counted only a few times. This chain uses TRBV6-2 or TRBV6-3 with TRBJ1-1; D might be TRBD1 (6 bases). Between the trimmed V and J ends, which lost 7 bases and 4 bases, there was a span of 16 bases. Germline V CDR1 and CDR2: MNHEY, SVGEGT. The CDR3 runs to 14 residues. In DNA, the CDR3 is TGTGCCAGCAAGCGGTCAGGGGCGAGCACTGAAGCTTTCTTT. Translating gives CASKRSGASTEAFF.

This clonotype came up a few times. This chain uses TRBV29-1 with TRBJ2-6; D unresolved. Per germline, CDR1 SQVTM and CDR2 ANQGSEA. The CDR3 runs 14 residues. Trimming left V 3 bases short and J 4 bases short, with 10 bases between. In DNA form, the CDR3 reads TGCAGCGTTGATGGTGGGAACGGGGCCAACGTCCTGACTTTC. This translates into CSVDGGNGANVLTF.

This clonotype was found a few times. The rearrangement joins TRBV6-1 to TRBJ1-5; 9 nucleotides line up with TRBD1. The CDR3 extends over 15 amino acids. Germline V CDR1 and CDR2: MNHNS, SASEGT. The V gene end was trimmed by 6 bases and the J gene end by 6 bases; junction bases not matched to a gene: 9. The CDR3 region has the DNA TGTGCCAGCAGCCGAACAAGGGACAGGGTTCAGCCCCAGCATTTT. Translated, it gives CASSRTRDRVQPQHF.

This clonotype was observed at least ten times. The chain combines TRBV11-2 with TRBJ2-3; 13 bases line up with TRBD2. The germline V gene has CDR1 SGHAT and CDR2 FQNNGV. J was trimmed by 6 bases and V by 4 bases; bases with no gene match: 7. This CDR3 comprises 16 residues. The CDR3 DNA reads as TGTGCCAGCAGCTCCGGACTAGCGGGAGTTCGCGATACGCAGTATTTT. The encoded protein is CASSSGLAGVRDTQYF.

About this clonotype itself: Since a much larger clone is just one base distant, this may be a read error. The chain combines TRBV2 with TRBJ1-1; 7 bases agree with TRBD1. Germline V lookup: CDR1 SNHLY, CDR2 FYNNEI. This CDR3 region has 14 residues. CDR3 region: CASSPGGPNTEALF. DNA for the CDR3: TGTGCCAGCAGTCCAGGGGGTCCCAACACTGAAGCTCTCTTT.

This clonotype was seen a few times. The J gene is TRBJ2-1, the V gene TRBV27; unclear D gene. The CDR3 is made up of 13 amino acids. V was pared by 2 bases and J by 5 bases, with 7 bases between. Per the germline V gene, CDR1 is MNHEY and CDR2 is SMNVEV (reference sequence). CDR3 bases: TGTGCCAGCAGTTTAAATCCGAACAATGAGCAGTTCTTC. It is translated as CASSLNPNNEQFF.

This clonotype was observed many times. V and J are TRBV3-1 and TRBJ1-2; possibly TRBD1 for D (5 bases). The CDR3 spans 14 residues. Trimming cost V 0 bases and J 7 bases, with 12 bases left between them. The germline V gene has CDR1 LGHDT and CDR2 YNNKEL (reference sequence). The CDR3 coding sequence is TGTGCCAGCAGCCAAGAACGCAGGGCCCCTGGCTACACCTTC. Protein sequence: CASSQERRAPGYTF. The full variable domain, rest sourced from reference TRBV3-1 and TRBJ1-2, is DTAVSQTPKYLVTQMGNDKSIKCEQNLGHDTMYWYKQDSKKFLKIMFSYNNKELIINETVPNRFSPKSPDKAHLNLHINSLELGDSAVYFCASSQERRAPGYTFGSGTRLTVV.

This clonotype was counted between two and nine times. J is TRBJ2-6 and V is TRBV13, with 9 nucleotides matching TRBD2. CDR1 PRHDT and CDR2 FYEKMQ come from the germline V gene (reference sequence). The CDR3 has 17 residues. The J segment lost 0 bases and the V segment lost 5 bases, leaving 5 bases of the junction unmatched. The CDR3 region has the DNA TGTGCCAGCAGCCAGACTAGCGGTAGCTCTGGGGCCAACGTCCTGACTTTC. It yields the protein CASSQTSGSSGANVLTF.

This clonotype was counted ten times or more. The chain employs TRBV2 and TRBJ1-1, with D hard to call. Germline values: CDR1 SNHLY, CDR2 FYNNEI. Trimming took off 0 bases at V and 4 bases at J, with 9 bases between the two ends. CDR3 length equals 14 residues. The CDR3 region is CASSEALPGTEAFF. CDR3 nucleotide sequence: TGTGCCAGCAGTGAAGCGCTCCCCGGCACTGAAGCTTTCTTT.

This clonotype has more than one count but fewer than ten. The chain uses TRBV9 and TRBJ2-2; 9 nucleotides align to TRBD2. CDR1 SGDLS and CDR2 YYNGEE come from the germline V gene. The ends lost 3 bases at V and 1 base at J; junction bases unmatched: 1. This CDR3 is built from 15 residues. The CDR3 sequence: CASSGLAVNTGELFF. The DNA for the CDR3 is TGTGCCAGCAGCGGACTAGCGGTGAACACCGGGGAGCTGTTTTTT.